The 8 T cell receptor beta chains below were found in one sample sequenced in a study of cytomegalovirus exposure and HLA in healthy donors. It was with 60 Vbeta and 13 Jbeta primers that the PCR ran. Sequencing was performed with immunoSEQ multiplex PCR; in TCRdb, only in-frame clones are kept and a portion is missing. The table shows fewer than 60,000 clones, with about two thirds occurring only once. Sequenced material: PBMCs. Receptors originate from a woman aged 45-60 years in good health and CMV-seropositive.

This chain connects TRBV5-1 to TRBJ2-5, with D maybe TRBD2 (5 bases). The assigned J gene may be wrong: the sequence end matches TRBJ2-7 better. Germline CDR1 SGHRS, CDR2 YFSETQ. CDR3 length: 13 amino acids. DNA for the CDR3: TGCGCCAGCAGACAAATGGGGAGCCACGAGCAGTACTTC. It yields the protein CASRQMGSHEQYF.

In this sample, this clone turned up once. The chain carries TRBV6-6 and TRBJ1-3; 7 bases are a match to TRBD1. Germline V gene lookup returns CDR1 MNHNY and CDR2 SVGAGI (reference sequence). The V gene end was trimmed by 8 bases and the J gene end by 5 bases; junction bases not matched to a gene: 3. The CDR3 length is 12 residues. The DNA of the CDR3 is TGTGCCAGCCAGGGGGGAAGAAACACCATATATTTT. It encodes CASQGGRNTIYF.

CDR3 nucleotides: TGTGCCAGCAGTCCCTCCCCGGGGGTAGCAGATACGCAGTATTTT. It translates to CASSPSPGVADTQYF. The chain combines TRBV6-4 with TRBJ2-3, with D maybe TRBD2 (6 bases). Germline CDR1 reads MRHNA; CDR2 reads SNTAGT. The CDR3 consists of 15 residues. The V gene lost 5 bases and the J gene lost 4 bases, with 16 bases spanning the gap.

This clone has a handful of counts. This rearrangement joins TRBV4-2 to TRBJ2-7; 11 nucleotides match TRBD1. The CDR3 has 15 amino acids. The germline gives CDR1 LGHNA, CDR2 YNFKEQ. J gave up 2 bases and V 4 bases, and 4 bases lay outside the gene matches. The DNA of the CDR3 is TGTGCCAGCAGCCCGTTGGGACAGGGGGCCTACGAGCAGTACTTC. Its protein product is CASSPLGQGAYEQYF.

V usage is TRBV7-9 and J usage is TRBJ2-7; TRBD1 agrees at 9 bases. This CDR3 has 15 amino acids. Per the germline V gene, CDR1 is SEHNR and CDR2 is FQNEAQ (reference sequence). The ends lost 5 bases at V and 5 bases at J; junction bases unmatched: 10. The CDR3 region is CASSPPGTGYDEQYF. Here the CDR3 DNA reads TGTGCCAGCAGCCCGCCCGGGACAGGGTACGACGAGCAGTACTTC.

The chain employs TRBV7-3 and TRBJ2-7, with 11 bases matching TRBD2. The CDR3 covers 20 residues. Germline V gene data show CDR1 as SGHTA and CDR2 as FQGTGA. Trimming cost V 2 bases and J 4 bases; bases outside gene matches: 19. The CDR3 region is CASSLDGVAGGPMSPYEQYF. For the CDR3, the DNA is TGTGCCAGCAGCTTAGATGGAGTAGCGGGAGGGCCTATGTCCCCATACGAGCAGTACTTC.

This chain joins TRBV29-1 and TRBJ1-3; D gene uncertain. The germline V gene encodes CDR1 SQVTM and CDR2 ANQGSEA. Trimming removed 7 bases at V and 0 bases at J, with 4 bases between. CDR3 size: 11 residues. The CDR3 here is CSAGSGNTIYF. DNA for the CDR3: TGCAGCGCAGGCTCTGGAAACACCATATATTTT. The full variable domain, rest sourced from reference TRBV29-1 and TRBJ1-3, is SAVISQKPSRDICQRGTSLTIQCQVDSQVTMMFWYRQQPGQSLTLIATANQGSEATYESGFVIDKFPISRPNLTFSTLTVSNMSPEDSSIYLCSAGSGNTIYFGEGSWLTVV.

This clone was found once. This rearrangement joins TRBV6-5 to TRBJ1-2; TRBD1 agrees at 8 bases. Germline V gene data show CDR1 as MNHEY and CDR2 as SVGAGI. This CDR3 region has 15 residues. Trimming cost V 8 bases and J 0 bases; bases outside gene matches: 8. CDR3 nucleotide sequence: TGTGCCAGCGCCTCCCAGGGGGCAGCTAACTATGGCTACACCTTC. Residues: CASASQGAANYGYTF.